These T cell receptor beta chains were read from a single sample in a study of Graves' ophthalmopathy and Graves' hyperthyroidism. TCRdb passed the multiplex PCR reads through MiXCR, listing each CDR3 protein once. The data show hundreds of thousands of distinct CDR3 sequences, 20% to 25% seen once. The specimen was peripheral blood. Source of these receptors: a young woman with stable Graves' hyperthyroidism. Some clones in this sample may be carry-over from other donors' samples. Each CDR3 is given with its conserved first and last residue. The size entry is marked missing in some rows and otherwise reads once, few, many or a size class.

CDR3 protein: CASSPPGRGGNQPQHF; clone size: -; J gene: TRBJ1-5; V gene: TRBV18
CDR3 protein: CASSLDAFTYEQYF; clone size: few; J gene: TRBJ2-7; V gene: TRBV18
CDR3 protein: CASSSGDSTDWLFF; clone size: -; J gene: TRBJ2-2; V gene: TRBV28
CDR3 protein: CASSQGDGSSPLHF; clone size: few; J gene: TRBJ1-6; V gene: TRBV4-1
CDR3 protein: CASMTSGGAGTGELFF; clone size: many; J gene: TRBJ2-2; V gene: TRBV6-4
CDR3 protein: CASSSSPGLASNTGELFF; clone size: many; J gene: TRBJ2-2; V gene: TRBV6-2/TRBV6-3
CDR3 protein: CASSQDSTVVYEQYF; clone size: -; J gene: TRBJ2-7; V gene: TRBV4-1
CDR3 protein: CASSYRLGTQYF; clone size: many; J gene: TRBJ2-5; V gene: TRBV12-3/TRBV12-4
CDR3 protein: CASSSPGAGGGYEQYF; clone size: few; J gene: TRBJ2-7; V gene: TRBV5-8
CDR3 protein: CASSQDPRGPLIGYGYTF; clone size: few; J gene: TRBJ1-2; V gene: TRBV3-1
CDR3 protein: CASSLGWGTIYGYTF; clone size: many; J gene: TRBJ1-2; V gene: TRBV12-3/TRBV12-4
CDR3 protein: CASMTGGNSPGNTIYF; clone size: many; J gene: TRBJ1-3; V gene: TRBV28
CDR3 protein: CSAPTGTRGYEQYF; clone size: many; J gene: TRBJ2-7; V gene: TRBV20-1
CDR3 protein: CAISSDGPNTEAFF; clone size: -; J gene: TRBJ1-1; V gene: TRBV5-1
CDR3 protein: CASSSGTSGRYGETQYF; clone size: few; J gene: TRBJ2-5; V gene: TRBV19
CDR3 protein: CASSPMTPQGRETQYF; clone size: -; J gene: TRBJ2-5; V gene: TRBV12-3/TRBV12-4
CDR3 protein: CASTESGRTEAFF; clone size: many; J gene: TRBJ1-1; V gene: TRBV6-2/TRBV6-3
CDR3 protein: CASSPPAGGNTEAFF; clone size: many; J gene: TRBJ1-1; V gene: TRBV6-1
CDR3 protein: CASSEGGDMNTEAFF; clone size: many; J gene: TRBJ1-1; V gene: TRBV6-1
CDR3 protein: CASSYSPAPREQYF; clone size: -; J gene: TRBJ2-7; V gene: TRBV6-5
CDR3 protein: CASSLSEGGRFETQYF; clone size: -; J gene: TRBJ2-5; V gene: TRBV28
CDR3 protein: CASSELGGYSNQPQHF; clone size: many; J gene: TRBJ1-5; V gene: TRBV10-2
CDR3 protein: CASSQDWGGTPRAQHF; clone size: -; J gene: TRBJ1-5; V gene: TRBV4-1
CDR3 protein: CATSRAPGGPIEQYF; clone size: many; J gene: TRBJ2-7; V gene: TRBV15
CDR3 protein: CASSYSGSYTF; clone size: many; J gene: TRBJ1-2; V gene: TRBV6-5
CDR3 protein: CASTGQSSYEQYF; clone size: -; J gene: TRBJ2-7; V gene: TRBV12-3/TRBV12-4
CDR3 protein: CASSLDGAAGGFYEQYF; clone size: many; J gene: TRBJ2-7; V gene: TRBV11-2
CDR3 protein: CASSSSQRTGRYEQYF; clone size: many; J gene: TRBJ2-7; V gene: TRBV11-3
CDR3 protein: CGSCYLAGELFF; clone size: -; J gene: TRBJ2-2; V gene: TRBV8-2
CDR3 protein: CASSEGRVRRETQYF; clone size: -; J gene: TRBJ2-5; V gene: TRBV6-1
CDR3 protein: CASSDIGANTEAFF; clone size: -; J gene: TRBJ1-1; V gene: TRBV2
CDR3 protein: CSARDHMGARSSIQETQYF; clone size: -; J gene: TRBJ2-5; V gene: TRBV20-1
CDR3 protein: CASSLFGTEFYEQYF; clone size: few; J gene: TRBJ2-7; V gene: TRBV5-1
CDR3 protein: CASSQVLSTEAFF; clone size: many; J gene: TRBJ1-1; V gene: TRBV4-1
CDR3 protein: CASSLGVGTPYEQYF; clone size: many; J gene: TRBJ2-7; V gene: TRBV5-1
CDR3 protein: CASAYGGGNTEAFF; clone size: -; J gene: TRBJ1-1; V gene: TRBV12-5
CDR3 protein: CSAPNRDRDSPLHF; clone size: many; J gene: TRBJ1-6; V gene: TRBV20-1
CDR3 protein: CASSLGGPGVVTEAFF; clone size: many; J gene: TRBJ1-1; V gene: TRBV12-3/TRBV12-4
CDR3 protein: CASSPPGAPYEQYF; clone size: many; J gene: TRBJ2-7; V gene: TRBV13
CDR3 protein: CASSQGAYNYGYTF; clone size: -; J gene: TRBJ1-2; V gene: TRBV19
CDR3 protein: CASKGNRNTGELFF; clone size: few; J gene: TRBJ2-2; V gene: TRBV2
CDR3 protein: CASSLRGENYGYTF; clone size: many; J gene: TRBJ1-2; V gene: TRBV5-1
CDR3 protein: CAWRTTGGVYGYTF; clone size: -; J gene: TRBJ1-2; V gene: TRBV30
CDR3 protein: CASSPPRDHTGELFF; clone size: -; J gene: TRBJ2-2; V gene: TRBV27
CDR3 protein: CASSSSGLEQYF; clone size: many; J gene: TRBJ2-7; V gene: TRBV28
CDR3 protein: CASSLGHRLETQYF; clone size: many; J gene: TRBJ2-5; V gene: TRBV11-2
CDR3 protein: CASSSQGAGTEAFF; clone size: many; J gene: TRBJ1-1; V gene: TRBV7-2
CDR3 protein: CASSLEGARYEQYF; clone size: many; J gene: TRBJ2-7; V gene: TRBV5-5
CDR3 protein: CSARTGAGNQPQHF; clone size: many; J gene: TRBJ1-5; V gene: TRBV20-1
CDR3 protein: CASSGTGVADTEAFF; clone size: many; J gene: TRBJ1-1; V gene: TRBV18
CDR3 protein: CAWSLQGDYGYTF; clone size: -; J gene: TRBJ1-2; V gene: TRBV30
CDR3 protein: CATSDLSSGDEETQYF; clone size: many; J gene: TRBJ2-5; V gene: TRBV24-1
CDR3 protein: CSADQGPTEAFF; clone size: -; J gene: TRBJ1-1; V gene: TRBV20-1
CDR3 protein: CASIKGTSGGTQYF; clone size: -; J gene: TRBJ2-5; V gene: TRBV12-3/TRBV12-4
CDR3 protein: CASSLSNYEQYF; clone size: many; J gene: TRBJ2-7; V gene: TRBV28
CDR3 protein: CASSDGSSYGYTF; clone size: many; J gene: TRBJ1-2; V gene: TRBV2